The source of this T cell receptor beta chain is a study of cytomegalovirus exposure and HLA in healthy donors. This PCR relied on a set of 60 Vbeta primers and 13 Jbeta primers. Generated by immunoSEQ multiplex PCR, the TCRdb table keeps only in-frame clones and is missing some. The data show 80,000 to 100,000 clones, approximately 80% seen once. Points on this clone: Its antigen is unknown.

General study results and limits: An analysis was carried out later, and it reportedly showed fewer N-insertions in an Asian-associated ancestry cluster than the roughly 670-donor mean.

The CDR3 has 11 residues. Trimming pared 4 bases from V and 3 bases from J, leaving 4 bases between. Germline V CDR1 and CDR2: DFQATT, SNEGSKA (reference sequence). This chain connects TRBV20-1 to TRBJ2-1, with D uncertain. The clonotype originates from a female donor in good health and CMV-seropositive. The sequencing sample was made of PBMCs. CDR3: CSAIHYNEQFF. CDR3 bases: TGCAGTGCTATACACTACAATGAGCAGTTCTTC.